The rows below give T cell receptor beta chains drawn from one sample of a study of molecular identifiers for immune sequencing clone quantification. Via MiXCR, TCRdb re-called the PCR reads, giving one row per CDR3 protein. The sample contains approximately 680,000 distinct CDR3 sequences, over 25% of which appear only once. The source material was naive CD8+ T cells from blood, with Jurkat cell RNA spiked in. The receptors were sampled from a human donor in good health. Some libraries in this study had Jurkat cell RNA spiked in. Both conserved end residues are part of each CDR3. D genes are given only for firm matches. A row's size may be missing; if present it is once, few, many or a size class.

>TRBV5-1|few|TRBJ2-1|-
TGCGCCAGCAGTCCTAGTACCGGGATTGGCTCCTACAATGAGCAGTTCTTC
CASSPSTGIGSYNEQFF
>TRBV6-6|many|TRBJ1-5|-
TGTGCCAGCAGTTCCTTCGGAGGGTCTCAGCCCCAGCATTTT
CASSSFGGSQPQHF
>TRBV9|-|TRBJ2-1|TRBD2
TGTGCCAGCAGCGTAGATCGACTAGCGGGGGTTGAGACCCAGTTCTTC
CASSVDRLAGVETQFF
>TRBV5-3|-|TRBJ1-1|-
TGTGCCAGCAGCTTGCTGTTAGGGGCGACTGAAGCTTTCTTT
CASSLLLGATEAFF
>TRBV16|many|TRBJ2-1|-
TGTGCCAGCAGCCGGGAGAATGAGCAGTTCTTC
CASSRENEQFF
>TRBV20-1|few|TRBJ1-5|TRBD1
TGCAGTGCCAATCCAAGGACAGGGAGGCAGCCCCAGCATTTT
CSANPRTGRQPQHF
>TRBV11-2|many|TRBJ2-4|TRBD1
TGTGCCAGCAGCTACCCTGGGACAGGGGGACAGTACTTC
CASSYPGTGGQYF
>TRBV7-3|-|TRBJ2-5|TRBD2
TGTGCCTTCCAAAGAGGCGGGAGGCCTGACCAAGAGACCCAGTACTTC
CAFQRGGRPDQETQYF
>TRBV7-9|few|TRBJ1-5|TRBD1
TGTGCCAGCAGCTTAGGAACCACAGGGGTATTTAGCAATCAGCCCCAGCATTTT
CASSLGTTGVFSNQPQHF
>TRBV29-1|-|TRBJ2-3|TRBD2
TGCGGCGTTGACGGGCAGGGGTTAGCGGGAGGGCAATACGGTACGCAGTATTTC
CGVDGQGLAGGQYGTQYF
>TRBV7-9|few|TRBJ2-1|-
TGTGCCAGCAGCTCGCTGGACAATGAGCAGTTCTTC
CASSSLDNEQFF
>TRBV9|-|TRBJ1-5|-
TGTGCCAGCAGCGTAGGAGCGTTCAATCAGCCCCAGCATTTT
CASSVGAFNQPQHF